The 4 T cell receptor beta chains given below trace back to one sample, sequenced in a study of blood T cell repertoires in COVID-19. TCRdb's copy holds only in-frame clones and misses some; the assay was immunoSEQ multiplex PCR. The sample includes roughly 150,000 clones, around four fifths of them seen just once. Sequencing used PBMCs or T cells enriched from blood (not recorded which). All receptors come from a woman in her thirties or forties who had recovered from COVID-19.

This clone turned up a few times. The chain uses TRBV6-5 and TRBJ1-5; TRBD1 might be the D (5 bases). V gave up 5 bases and J gave up 4 bases, with 9 bases separating them. The CDR3 spans 13 residues. Per germline, CDR1 MNHEY and CDR2 SVGAGI. CDR3 loop: CASSTDRNQPQHF. The CDR3 DNA is TGTGCCAGCAGTACCGACAGAAATCAGCCCCAGCATTTT.

This chain connects TRBV5-6 to TRBJ2-2; D gene unclear. Trimming removed 0 bases from V and 2 bases from J, with 8 bases in between. The CDR3 spans 15 residues. From germline, CDR1 is SGHDT and CDR2 YYEEEE. CDR3: CASSLEADNTGELFF. The CDR3, as DNA: TGTGCCAGCAGCTTGGAGGCGGATAACACCGGGGAGCTGTTTTTT.

The chain is built from TRBV6-5 and TRBJ2-4, with 8 bases identical to TRBD2. Germline loops: CDR1 MNHEY, CDR2 SVGAGI. The CDR3 runs 14 residues. With V trimmed by 4 bases and J by 6 bases, 5 bases remained unmatched. The CDR3: CASSSSGGGNIQYF. CDR3 sequence (DNA): TGTGCCAGCAGTTCGAGCGGGGGCGGAAACATTCAGTACTTC.

This clone was counted many times. The rearrangement links TRBV3-1 (or the pseudogene TRBV3-2) to TRBJ2-7; D is perhaps TRBD1 (5 bases). Germline CDR1 is LGHDT and CDR2 is YNNKEL (reference sequence). The CDR3 sequence is 13 residues long. Trimming stripped 0 bases from V and 4 bases from J, with 7 bases between. The CDR3: CASSQDRGYEQYF. CDR3 nucleotide sequence: TGTGCCAGCAGCCAAGATAGGGGTTACGAGCAGTACTTC.